This note documents a single TCR beta chain sequence. CDR1 and CDR2 (germline): SGHVS, FQNEAQ. V was cut by 5 bases and J by 0 bases, with 8 bases left in between. The CDR3 covers 14 residues. The data are from a study of technical replicates of blood from a handful of donors. The table came from immunoSEQ multiplex PCR; TCRdb's copy has only in-frame clones and leaves some out. This sample carries 60,000 or so clones, about 87% of them seen once, and the ten largest clones take 4% to 6.5%. The chain carries TRBV7-8 and TRBJ1-3; no clear D. The sequence came from a human donor in good health. Some clones in this sample may be carry-over from other donors' samples. The sample was PBMCs. The CDR3 loop reads CASSPRGSGNTIYF. The DNA of the CDR3 is TGTGCCAGCAGCCCCCGCGGCTCTGGAAACACCATATATTTT.